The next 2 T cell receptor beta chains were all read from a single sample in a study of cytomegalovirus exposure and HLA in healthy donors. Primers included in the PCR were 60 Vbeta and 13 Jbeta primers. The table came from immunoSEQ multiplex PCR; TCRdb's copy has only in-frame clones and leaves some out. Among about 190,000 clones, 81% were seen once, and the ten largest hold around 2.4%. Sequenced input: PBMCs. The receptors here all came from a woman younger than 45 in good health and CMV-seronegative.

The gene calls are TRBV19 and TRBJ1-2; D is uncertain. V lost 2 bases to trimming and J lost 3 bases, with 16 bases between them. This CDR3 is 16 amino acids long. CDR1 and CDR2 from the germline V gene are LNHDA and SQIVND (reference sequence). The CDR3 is CASSIWVLTEDYGYTF. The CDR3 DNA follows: TGTGCCAGTAGTATATGGGTCCTAACAGAAGACTATGGCTACACCTTC.

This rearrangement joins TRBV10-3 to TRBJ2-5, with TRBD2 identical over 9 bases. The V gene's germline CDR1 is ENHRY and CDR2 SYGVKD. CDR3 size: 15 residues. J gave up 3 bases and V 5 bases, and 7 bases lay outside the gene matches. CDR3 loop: CAISRSGGGEETQYF. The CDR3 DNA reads TGTGCCATCAGTAGGAGCGGCGGGGGGGAAGAGACCCAGTACTTC.